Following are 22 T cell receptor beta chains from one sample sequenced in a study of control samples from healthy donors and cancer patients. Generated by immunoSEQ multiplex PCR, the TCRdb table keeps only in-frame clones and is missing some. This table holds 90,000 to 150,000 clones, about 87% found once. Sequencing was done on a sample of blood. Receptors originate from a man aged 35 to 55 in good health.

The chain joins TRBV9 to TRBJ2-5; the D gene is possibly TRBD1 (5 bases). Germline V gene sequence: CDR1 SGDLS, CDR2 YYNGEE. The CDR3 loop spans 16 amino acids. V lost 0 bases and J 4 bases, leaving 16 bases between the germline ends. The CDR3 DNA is TGTGCCAGCAGCGTAGGGGGCCCCACGGGCGGAGAGACCCAGTACTTC. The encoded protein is CASSVGGPTGGETQYF.

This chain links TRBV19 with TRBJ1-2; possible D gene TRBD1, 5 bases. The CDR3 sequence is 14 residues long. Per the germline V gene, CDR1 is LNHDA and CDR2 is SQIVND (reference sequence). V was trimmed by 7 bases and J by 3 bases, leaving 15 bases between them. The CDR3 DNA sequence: TGTGCCAGTAACCGAGAACAGGCCGACTATGGCTACACCTTC. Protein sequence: CASNREQADYGYTF.

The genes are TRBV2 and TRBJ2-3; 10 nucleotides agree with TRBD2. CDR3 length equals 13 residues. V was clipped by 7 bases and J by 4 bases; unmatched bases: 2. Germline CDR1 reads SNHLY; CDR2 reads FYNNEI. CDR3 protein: CASTLAGADTQYF. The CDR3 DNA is TGTGCCAGCACCCTAGCGGGGGCAGATACGCAGTATTTT.

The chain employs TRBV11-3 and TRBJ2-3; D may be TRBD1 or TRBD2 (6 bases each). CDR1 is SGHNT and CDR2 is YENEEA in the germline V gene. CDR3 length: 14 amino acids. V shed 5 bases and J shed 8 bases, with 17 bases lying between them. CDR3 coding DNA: TGTGCCAGCAGCCCGTCGACAGGAGGGGGTACGCAGTATTTT. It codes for CASSPSTGGGTQYF. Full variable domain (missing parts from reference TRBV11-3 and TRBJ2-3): EAGVVQSPRYKIIEKKQPVAFWCNPISGHNTLYWYLQNLGQGPELLIRYENEEAVDDSQLPKDRFSAERLKGVDSTLKIQPAELGDSAVYLCASSPSTGGGTQYFGPGTRLTVL.

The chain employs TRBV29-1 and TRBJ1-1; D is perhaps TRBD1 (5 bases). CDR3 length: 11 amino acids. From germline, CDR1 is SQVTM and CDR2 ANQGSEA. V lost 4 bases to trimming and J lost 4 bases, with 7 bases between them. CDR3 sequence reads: CSVARATEAFF. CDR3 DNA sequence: TGCAGCGTTGCCAGGGCCACTGAAGCTTTCTTT. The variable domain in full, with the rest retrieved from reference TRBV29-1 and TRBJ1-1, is SAVISQKPSRDICQRGTSLTIQCQVDSQVTMMFWYRQQPGQSLTLIATANQGSEATYESGFVIDKFPISRPNLTFSTLTVSNMSPEDSSIYLCSVARATEAFFGQGTRLTVV.

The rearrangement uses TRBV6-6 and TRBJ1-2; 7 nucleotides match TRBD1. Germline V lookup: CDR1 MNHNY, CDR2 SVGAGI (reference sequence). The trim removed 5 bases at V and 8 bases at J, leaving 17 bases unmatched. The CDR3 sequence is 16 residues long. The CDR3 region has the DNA TGTGCCAGCAGTCGAACGACAGGACAGGCTGGGGGGGGCTACACCTTC. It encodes CASSRTTGQAGGGYTF.

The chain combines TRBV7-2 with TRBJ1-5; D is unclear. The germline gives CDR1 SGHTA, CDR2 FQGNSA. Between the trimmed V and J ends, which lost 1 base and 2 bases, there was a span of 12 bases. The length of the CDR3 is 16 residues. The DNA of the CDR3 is TGTGCCAGCAGCTTAGAGGCGTCCCTGGGCAATCAGCCCCAGCATTTT. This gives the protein CASSLEASLGNQPQHF.

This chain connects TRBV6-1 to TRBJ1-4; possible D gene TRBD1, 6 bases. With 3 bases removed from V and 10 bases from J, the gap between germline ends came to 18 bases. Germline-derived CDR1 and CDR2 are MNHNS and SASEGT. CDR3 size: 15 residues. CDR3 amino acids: CASSDLGGPAGKLFF. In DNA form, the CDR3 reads TGTGCCAGCAGTGATTTGGGGGGGCCGGCTGGAAAACTGTTTTTT.

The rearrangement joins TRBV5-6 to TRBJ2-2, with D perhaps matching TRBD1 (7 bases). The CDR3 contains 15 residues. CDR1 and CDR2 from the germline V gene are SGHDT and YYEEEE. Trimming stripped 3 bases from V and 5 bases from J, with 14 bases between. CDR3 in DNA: TGTGCCAGCAGCTCTCGGGCAGGGGGGACCGGGGAGCTGTTTTTT. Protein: CASSSRAGGTGELFF.

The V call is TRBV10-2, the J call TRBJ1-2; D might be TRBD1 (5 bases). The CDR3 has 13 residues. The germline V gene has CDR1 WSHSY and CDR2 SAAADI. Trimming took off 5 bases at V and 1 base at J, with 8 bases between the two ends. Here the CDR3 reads CASSNRINYGYTF. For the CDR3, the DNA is TGCGCCAGCAGTAACAGGATTAACTATGGCTACACCTTC.

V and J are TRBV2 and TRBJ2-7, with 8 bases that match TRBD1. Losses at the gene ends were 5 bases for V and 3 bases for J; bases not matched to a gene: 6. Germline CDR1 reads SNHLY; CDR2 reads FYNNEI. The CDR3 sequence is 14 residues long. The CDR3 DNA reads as TGTGCCAGCAGTTCCCCGGGACAGGACTACGAGCAGTACTTC. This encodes CASSSPGQDYEQYF. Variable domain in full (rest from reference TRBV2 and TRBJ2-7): EPEVTQTPSHQVTQMGQEVILRCVPISNHLYFYWYRQILGQKVEFLVSFYNNEISEKSEIFDDQFSVERPDGSNFTLKIRSTKLEDSAMYFCASSSPGQDYEQYFGPGTRLTVT.

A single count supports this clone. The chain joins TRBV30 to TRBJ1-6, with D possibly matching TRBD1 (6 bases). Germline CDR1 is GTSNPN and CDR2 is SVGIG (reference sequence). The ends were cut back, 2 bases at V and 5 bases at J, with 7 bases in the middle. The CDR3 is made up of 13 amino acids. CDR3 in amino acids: CAWSRQDNSPLHF. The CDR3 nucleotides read TGTGCCTGGAGTAGACAGGATAATTCACCCCTCCACTTT.

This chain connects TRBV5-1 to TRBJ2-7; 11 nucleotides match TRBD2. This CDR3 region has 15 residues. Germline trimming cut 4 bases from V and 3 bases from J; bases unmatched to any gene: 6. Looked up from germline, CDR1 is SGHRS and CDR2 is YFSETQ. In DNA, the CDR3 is TGCGCCAGCAGCATAGCGGGGGGGCTAGTCTACGAGCAGTACTTC. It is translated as CASSIAGGLVYEQYF.

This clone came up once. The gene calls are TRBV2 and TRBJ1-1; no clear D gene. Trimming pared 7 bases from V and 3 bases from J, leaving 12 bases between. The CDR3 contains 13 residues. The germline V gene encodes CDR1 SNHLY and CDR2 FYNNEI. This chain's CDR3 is CASISHRDTEAFF. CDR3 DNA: TGTGCCAGCATTTCTCACCGGGACACTGAAGCTTTCTTT.

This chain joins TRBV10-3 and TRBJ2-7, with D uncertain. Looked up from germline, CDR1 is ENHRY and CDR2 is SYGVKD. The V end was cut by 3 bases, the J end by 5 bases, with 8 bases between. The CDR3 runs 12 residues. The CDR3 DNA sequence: TGTGCCATCAGTGATCGGACCGACGAGCAGTACTTC. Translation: CAISDRTDEQYF.

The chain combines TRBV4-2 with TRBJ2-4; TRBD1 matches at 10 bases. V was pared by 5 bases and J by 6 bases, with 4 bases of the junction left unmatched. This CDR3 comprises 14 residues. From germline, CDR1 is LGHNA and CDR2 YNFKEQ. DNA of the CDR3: TGTGCCAGCAGCACCCGGGACAGGGGAAACATTCAGTACTTC. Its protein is CASSTRDRGNIQYF.

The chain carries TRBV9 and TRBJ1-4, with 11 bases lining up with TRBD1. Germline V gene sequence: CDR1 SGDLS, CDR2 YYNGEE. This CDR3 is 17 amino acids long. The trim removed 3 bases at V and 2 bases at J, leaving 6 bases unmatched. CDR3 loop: CASSARTGGMTNEKLFF. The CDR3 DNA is TGTGCCAGCAGCGCGAGGACAGGGGGCATGACTAATGAAAAACTGTTTTTT.

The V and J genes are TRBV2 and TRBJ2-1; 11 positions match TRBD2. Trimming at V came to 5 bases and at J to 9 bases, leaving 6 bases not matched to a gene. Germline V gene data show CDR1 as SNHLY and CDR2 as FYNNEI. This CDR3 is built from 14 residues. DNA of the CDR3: TGTGCCAGCAGTTCTAGCGGGGGGATTACTGAGCAGTTCTTC. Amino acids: CASSSSGGITEQFF.

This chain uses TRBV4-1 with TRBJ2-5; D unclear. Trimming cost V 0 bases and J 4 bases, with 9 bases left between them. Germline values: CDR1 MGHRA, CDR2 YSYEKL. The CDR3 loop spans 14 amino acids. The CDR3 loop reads CASSQDMFIETQYF. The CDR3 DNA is TGCGCCAGCAGCCAAGATATGTTTATAGAGACCCAGTACTTC.

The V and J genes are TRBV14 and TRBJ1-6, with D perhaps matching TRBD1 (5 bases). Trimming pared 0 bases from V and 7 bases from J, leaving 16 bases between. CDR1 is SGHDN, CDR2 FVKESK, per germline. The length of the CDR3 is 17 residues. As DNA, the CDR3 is TGTGCCAGCAGCCAAGATCGGGGGGGTCCCTCCAATTCACCCCTCCACTTT. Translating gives CASSQDRGGPSNSPLHF.

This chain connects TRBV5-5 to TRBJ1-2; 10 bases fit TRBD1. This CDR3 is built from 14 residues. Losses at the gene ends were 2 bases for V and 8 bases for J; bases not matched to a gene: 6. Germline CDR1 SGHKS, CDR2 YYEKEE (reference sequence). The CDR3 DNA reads TGTGCCAGCAGCTTCACAGGGACAGGGGAAGGCTACACCTTC. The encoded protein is CASSFTGTGEGYTF.

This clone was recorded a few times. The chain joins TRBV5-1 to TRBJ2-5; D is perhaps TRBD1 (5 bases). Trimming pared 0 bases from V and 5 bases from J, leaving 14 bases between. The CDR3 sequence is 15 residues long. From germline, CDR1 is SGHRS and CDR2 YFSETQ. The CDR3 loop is CASSLEDNLGETQYF. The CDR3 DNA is TGCGCCAGCAGCTTGGAGGACAACCTCGGGGAGACCCAGTACTTC.